The T cell receptor beta chain under discussion was sequenced for a study of OX40 agonist ivuxolimab in advanced cancers. Whole-study context: Patients assigned to dose escalation were diagnosed with hepatocellular carcinoma, melanoma, renal cell or head and neck cancer.

The germline V gene encodes CDR1 SGHRS and CDR2 YFSETQ. The CDR3 length is 12 residues. V lost 5 bases and J 4 bases, leaving 8 bases between the germline ends. Profiling relied on immunoSEQ multiplex PCR, and the TCRdb table lists in-frame clones only, not all of them. The repertoire includes some 67,000 clones, more than 70% of them detected once, and approximately 0.27% sits in the top ten. This TCR was sampled from an adult with an advanced solid tumor such as melanoma, head and neck, liver or kidney cancer. The genes are TRBV5-1 and TRBJ2-3; D call uncertain. The sequences come from CD4+ or CD8+ T cells sorted from blood, collected in a trial of the OX40 agonist ivuxolimab. The CDR3 region is CASRIGADTQYF. The DNA of the CDR3 is TGCGCCAGCAGGATTGGGGCAGATACGCAGTATTTT.